This TCR beta chain originates from a study of response to subunit inactivated influenza vaccine. CDR1 is SGHVS, CDR2 FQNEAQ, per germline. CDR3 length: 15 residues. Trimming removed 1 base from V and 6 bases from J, with 13 bases in between. This clonotype turned up a few times. What it binds is unknown. Study-wide results and caveats: New T cells are recruited in small numbers by each seasonal influenza vaccination, according to the authors' suggestion.

TCRdb reanalysed the RT-PCR reads using MiXCR and keeps one entry per CDR3 protein. The sample contains around 300,000 distinct CDR3 sequences, about 20% of which appear only once. This sequence joins TRBV7-8 and TRBJ1-5, with D uncertain. This sequence was found in a man between 50 and 70 years old who received an inactivated influenza vaccine. Sequencing used PBMCs from blood, obtained less than 22 months after vaccination. The CDR3 protein is CASSLEGLRSQPQHF. Here the CDR3 DNA reads TGTGCCAGCAGCTTAGAAGGACTAAGGAGTCAGCCCCAGCATTTT.